Listed below are T cell receptor beta chains from one sample, sequenced in a study of Ad26.COV2.S vaccination and SARS-CoV-2 variants. Produced via immunoSEQ multiplex PCR; TCRdb's table is partial and in-frame only. The sample carries 320,000 or so clones, roughly 88% recorded once. This specimen was peripheral blood, taken in a trial of Ad26.COV2.S vaccine versus placebo. Receptors originate from a person between 18 and 59 years old who received the Ad26.COV2.S COVID-19 vaccine or a placebo. The CDR3 runs from the conserved cysteine through the conserved F or W. Fields, in order: D gene, V gene, clone size, J gene, CDR3 DNA, CDR3 protein. D genes are given only for firm matches. Size is omitted from some rows. Given values are once, few, many or a class for expanded clones.

.,TRBV6-2/TRBV6-3,.,TRBJ2-1,TGTGCCAGCAGTTACTCGACAGGAAAGACAGCCCGTTACAATGAGCAGTTCTTC,CASSYSTGKTARYNEQFF
.,TRBV25-1,.,TRBJ1-5,TGTGCCAGCAGTCCGATTCCCGGAGGGAATCAGCCCCAGCATTTT,CASSPIPGGNQPQHF
TRBD1,TRBV19,.,TRBJ1-5,TGTGCCAGTAGTACTTTGACAGGGGGAGGCAATCAGCCCCAGCATTTT,CASSTLTGGGNQPQHF
.,TRBV11-2,.,TRBJ1-5,TGTGCCAGCAGCCCTGATCAGCCCCAGCATTTT,CASSPDQPQHF
TRBD1,TRBV10-1,.,TRBJ2-7,TGCGCCAGCAGTGAGTCTCTGACAGGGTCCCTCCACGAGCAGTACTTC,CASSESLTGSLHEQYF
TRBD2,TRBV19,.,TRBJ2-1,TGTGCCTCGGGGCTAGCGGGAGGGATGACCTACAATGAGCAGTTCTTC,CASGLAGGMTYNEQFF
TRBD1,TRBV7-9,.,TRBJ1-2,TGTGCCAGCAGCCGGGGACAGGGCTTAGGTGGCTACACCTTC,CASSRGQGLGGYTF
TRBD2,TRBV7-2,once,TRBJ2-5,TGTGCCAGCAACGCACGGGGGGGCTTAGAGACCCAGTACTTC,CASNARGGLETQYF
.,TRBV3-1/TRBV3-2,.,TRBJ1-2,TGTGCCAGCAGTCGCCTAGGTGGCTACACCTTC,CASSRLGGYTF
.,TRBV18,.,TRBJ1-3,TGTGCCAGCTCACCGGCAGGGGCTGGAAACACCATATATTTT,CASSPAGAGNTIYF
.,TRBV19,.,TRBJ1-3,TGTGCCAGTCGCGATATAAGTTTCTCTGGAAACACCATATATTTT,CASRDISFSGNTIYF
TRBD1,TRBV18,.,TRBJ1-1,TGTGCCAGCTCAGAACGGACAGGCCTGAACACTGAAGCTTTCTTT,CASSERTGLNTEAFF
.,TRBV19,.,TRBJ2-2,TGTGCCAGTAGTATGATGGGGGCTGGGGAGCTGTTTTTT,CASSMMGAGELFF
TRBD2,TRBV29-1,.,TRBJ2-1,TGCAGCTCTCTAGCGGGAGGGACCAATGAGCAGTTCTTC,CSSLAGGTNEQFF
.,TRBV5-1,.,TRBJ2-2,TGCGCCAGCAGCCCGGAGCGGGCTGACACCGGGGAGCTGTTTTTT,CASSPERADTGELFF
.,TRBV19,.,TRBJ1-1,TGTGCCAGTAGTACCAACAGAAGGATGAACACTGAAGCTTTCTTT,CASSTNRRMNTEAFF
TRBD2,TRBV6-5,.,TRBJ2-7,TGTGCCAGCAGTTACTCCGGGACTACCTTGAACGAGCAGTACTTC,CASSYSGTTLNEQYF
.,TRBV10-2,.,TRBJ2-1,TGCGCCAGCAGTGGCAGTCCCTACAATGAGCAGTTCTTC,CASSGSPYNEQFF
.,TRBV4-2,.,TRBJ1-6,TGTGCCAGCAGCCAAGATCTCAAACAGGGAGGCTCACCCCTCCACTTT,CASSQDLKQGGSPLHF
TRBD1,TRBV2,once,TRBJ2-5,TGTGCCAGCAGTGAATTGACAGGGAAGGAGACCCAGTACTTC,CASSELTGKETQYF
.,TRBV4-2,once,TRBJ1-6,TGTGCCAGCAGCCAAAGCACGAGCTCCTATAATTCACCCCTCCACTTT,CASSQSTSSYNSPLHF
.,TRBV5-1,.,TRBJ1-1,TGCGCCAGCAGCTTAGGATGGGGGGTGGAGGCTTTCTTT,CASSLGWGVEAFF
TRBD1,TRBV6-5,once,TRBJ2-7,TGTGCCAGCAGGGCCGGGACAGGGGCTTCCTACGAGCAGTACTTC,CASRAGTGASYEQYF
.,TRBV2,.,TRBJ2-7,TGTGCCAGCATTCCCCTTCAAGGGGTGACCTACGAGCAGTACTTC,CASIPLQGVTYEQYF
.,TRBV20-1,.,TRBJ2-2,TGCAGTGCGAGTCGTGGTGTAGACACCGGGGAGCTGTTTTTT,CSASRGVDTGELFF
.,TRBV6-5,.,TRBJ1-2,TGTGCCAGCATCCCTATCGGGACGGTAAACTATGGCTACACCTTC,CASIPIGTVNYGYTF
.,TRBV6-5,few,TRBJ1-2,TGTGCCAGCAGTATCCGGACAGTCAACTATGGCTACACCTTC,CASSIRTVNYGYTF
TRBD2,TRBV12-3/TRBV12-4,.,TRBJ2-2,TGTGCCAGCAGGCGGGAGAGAACCGGGGAGCTGTTTTTT,CASRRERTGELFF
TRBD2,TRBV19,.,TRBJ2-1,TGTGCCAGTAGTCCGGGGGGCTCCTACAATGAGCAGTTCTTC,CASSPGGSYNEQFF
.,TRBV11-2,.,TRBJ1-1,TGTGCCAGCAGCTTAGTGGGGGCGCTAAAGGGGGAGACTGAAGCTTTCTTT,CASSLVGALKGETEAFF
TRBD1,TRBV6-5,.,TRBJ2-1,TGTGCCAGCAGTCAATCCCCAGGGGGAAATGAGCAGTTCTTC,CASSQSPGGNEQFF
.,TRBV4-3,.,TRBJ1-6,TGCGCCAGCAGCCAAGAAAGTGGGGGGTTCTCGGCTTCACCCCTCCACTTT,CASSQESGGFSASPLHF
.,TRBV19,.,TRBJ1-3,TGTGCCAGTACTGATTTTGCCAGATCTGGAAACACCATATATTTT,CASTDFARSGNTIYF
TRBD2,TRBV6-5,few,TRBJ2-2,TGTGCCAGCAGTTGGGGGACTAGGGGCACCGGGGAGCTGTTTTTT,CASSWGTRGTGELFF
.,TRBV7-3,.,TRBJ2-2,TGTGCCAGCAGCTTAAGTTCCGGGGAGCTGTTTTTT,CASSLSSGELFF
.,TRBV5-5,.,TRBJ2-4,TGTGCCAGCAGCTTGGAGGTGTTTGCGGGAAACATTCAGTACTTC,CASSLEVFAGNIQYF
.,TRBV9,.,TRBJ1-1,TGTGCCAGCAGTAAACAGGGTCAGGGAACCAAGAACACTGAAGCTTTCTTT,CASSKQGQGTKNTEAFF
TRBD1,TRBV7-8,.,TRBJ2-3,TGTGCCAGCAGCCGGGACAGGGTGGGAGATACGCAGTATTTT,CASSRDRVGDTQYF
TRBD1,TRBV6-6,.,TRBJ2-1,TGTGCCAGCAGCACCCAGGGGGAGTGGGTCTACAATGAGCAGTTCTTC,CASSTQGEWVYNEQFF
.,TRBV3-1/TRBV3-2,.,TRBJ2-1,TGTGCCAGCAGCCAAACCTTCGGGACTTCCTACAATGAGCAGTTCTTC,CASSQTFGTSYNEQFF
.,TRBV29-1,.,TRBJ1-1,TGCAGCTTGATAATTCGGGACACTGAAGCTTTCTTT,CSLIIRDTEAFF
.,TRBV11-3,.,TRBJ2-3,TGTGCCAGCAGCTTATCAGGGTTCTCCACAGATACGCAGTATTTT,CASSLSGFSTDTQYF
.,TRBV11-2,.,TRBJ1-6,TGTGCCAGCAGCTTAGATTTGTCGGGACGGGATCATTCACCCCTCCACTTT,CASSLDLSGRDHSPLHF
.,TRBV5-1,.,TRBJ1-2,TGCGCCAGCAGCTTGGAAAGCGGTTATGGCTACACCTTC,CASSLESGYGYTF
.,TRBV7-2,.,TRBJ2-3,TGTGCCAGCAGCTTATCGAGCACAGATACGCAGTATTTT,CASSLSSTDTQYF
.,TRBV13,.,TRBJ2-7,TGTGCCAGCAGCTCCCAGGGCTACGAGCAGTACTTC,CASSSQGYEQYF
.,TRBV19,once,TRBJ1-1,TGTGCCAGTAGTCCCCGGGAGGGGTTGGATACTGAAGCTTTCTTT,CASSPREGLDTEAFF
.,TRBV4-3,once,TRBJ1-6,TGCGCCAGCAGCCAAGATCGGGGGGGGGATTCACCCCTCCACTTT,CASSQDRGGDSPLHF
TRBD1,TRBV28,.,TRBJ1-2,TGTGCCAGCAGTTCCTTGGCGGGACAGGGGGTTAGGTATGGCTACACCTTC,CASSSLAGQGVRYGYTF
TRBD2,TRBV9,.,TRBJ2-1,TGTGCCAGCAGCGTCAGCGGGAGTTGGGGTAATGAGCAGTTCTTC,CASSVSGSWGNEQFF